This TCR beta chain derives from a study of Graves' ophthalmopathy and Graves' hyperthyroidism. Whole-study findings and limits: Detection in blood was also observed for most expanded thyroid clonotypes above 0.001 frequency.

Diagnostic conclusions were grounded in clinical symptoms, serum thyroxine, TRAb, thyroid ultrasound and orbital computed tomography. Many counts were recorded for this clonotype. The antigen is not known. The V gene lost 1 base and the J gene lost 1 base, with 7 bases spanning the gap. The CDR3 totals 14 residues. The germline CDR1 and CDR2 sequences are LGHNA and YSLEER. Amplification targeted the TCR beta CDR3 regions, with RNA transcripts as the source material. The workflow started with a first-round RT-PCR run with HTBI primers and then moved on to a second-round multiplex PCR. TCRdb reprocessed the multiplex PCR reads via MiXCR and lists one record per CDR3 protein. The profile covers about 1.2 million distinct CDR3 sequences, with about 35% appearing a single time and approximately 10% taken by the ten largest.

V gene TRBV4-3 combines with J gene TRBJ1-1; D is unresolved. Sequencing was done on a sample of peripheral blood or thyroid tissue (not recorded which). This TCR was sampled from an adult man with Graves' hyperthyroidism. The CDR3 loop reads CASSQVGGNTEAFF. In DNA, the CDR3 is TGCGCCAGCAGCCAAGTGGGTGGGAACACTGAAGCTTTCTTT.